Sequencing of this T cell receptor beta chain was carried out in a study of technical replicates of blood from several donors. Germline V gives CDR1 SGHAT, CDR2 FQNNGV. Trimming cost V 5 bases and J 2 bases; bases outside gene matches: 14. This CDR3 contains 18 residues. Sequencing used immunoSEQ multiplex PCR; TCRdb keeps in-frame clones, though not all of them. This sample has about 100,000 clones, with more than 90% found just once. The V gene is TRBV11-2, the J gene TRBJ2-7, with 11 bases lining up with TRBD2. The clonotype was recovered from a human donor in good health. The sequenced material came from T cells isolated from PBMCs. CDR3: CASSARPGTSGVPYEQYF. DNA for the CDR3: TGTGCCAGCAGCGCACGCCCGGGGACTAGCGGAGTTCCCTACGAGCAGTACTTC.